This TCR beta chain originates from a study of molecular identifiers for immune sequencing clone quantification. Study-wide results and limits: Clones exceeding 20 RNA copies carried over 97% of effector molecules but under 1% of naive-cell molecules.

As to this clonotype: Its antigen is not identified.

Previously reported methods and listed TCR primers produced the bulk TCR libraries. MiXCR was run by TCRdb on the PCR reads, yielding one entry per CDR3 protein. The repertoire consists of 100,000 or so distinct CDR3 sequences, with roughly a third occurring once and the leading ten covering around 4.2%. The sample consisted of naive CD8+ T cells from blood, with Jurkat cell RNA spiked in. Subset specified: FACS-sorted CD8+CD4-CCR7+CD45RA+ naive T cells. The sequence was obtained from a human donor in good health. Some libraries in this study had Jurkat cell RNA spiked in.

The CDR3 is CASSQHHYNYEQYF. The CDR3 nucleotides read TGCGCCAGCAGCCAACATCATTACAACTACGAGCAGTACTTC. The chain is built from TRBV4-3 and TRBJ2-7; D is unclear. CDR1 and CDR2 from the germline V gene are LGHNA and YSLEER. The CDR3 length is 14 residues. The V end lost 2 bases, the J end lost 3 bases, and 11 bases lay between the germline ends.